The sequence of this T cell receptor beta chain was determined in a study of blood T cell repertoires in COVID-19. Study in general: Spain, Italy and the United States supplied samples that represented acute and convalescent COVID-19. Nucleic acid was either cDNA or gDNA, and it came from T cells, B-cell-depleted T cells, or PBMCs.

The authors' processing: Reference gene primer amplification in the assay estimated nucleated cell counts. The table came from immunoSEQ multiplex PCR; TCRdb's copy has only in-frame clones and leaves some out. V, J and clone size are those of that table, while D and trimming were read from the DNA. The sample has about 87,000 clones, around 90% seen once. V lost 6 bases, J lost 6 bases, and 10 bases stayed unmatched. This CDR3 has 15 residues. The germline V gene has CDR1 WNHNN and CDR2 SYGVQD (reference sequence). The chain has TRBV10-1 and TRBJ2-1; 8 bases align to TRBD2. This sequence was found in a man aged 40-49 years with acute or convalescent COVID-19. Source material: peripheral blood. CDR3 protein: CASSGGTRGPNEQFF. As DNA, the CDR3 is TGCGCCAGCAGCGGCGGGACTAGGGGTCCCAATGAGCAGTTCTTC.